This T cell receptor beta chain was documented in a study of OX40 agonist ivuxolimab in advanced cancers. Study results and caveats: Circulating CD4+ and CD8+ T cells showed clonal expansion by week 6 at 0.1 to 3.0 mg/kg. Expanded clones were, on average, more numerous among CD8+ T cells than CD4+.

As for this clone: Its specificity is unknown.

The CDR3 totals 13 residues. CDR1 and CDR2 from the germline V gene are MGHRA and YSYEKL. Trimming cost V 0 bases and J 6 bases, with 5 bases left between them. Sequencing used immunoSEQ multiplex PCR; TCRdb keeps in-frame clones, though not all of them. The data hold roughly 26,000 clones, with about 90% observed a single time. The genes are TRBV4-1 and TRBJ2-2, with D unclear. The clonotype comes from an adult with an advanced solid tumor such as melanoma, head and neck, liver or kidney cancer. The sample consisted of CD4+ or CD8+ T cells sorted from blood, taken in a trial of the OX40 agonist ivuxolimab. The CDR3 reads CASSQEWSGELFF. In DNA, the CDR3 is TGCGCCAGCAGCCAAGAGTGGTCCGGGGAGCTGTTTTTT.